The sample holds one count of the clone carrying this T cell receptor beta chain. These data are taken from a study of T cell clones after liver transplantation. The wider study: Draws occurred before transplant, before withdrawal, and after complete or failed withdrawal.

CDR3 length: 15 amino acids. Trimming left V 0 bases short and J 8 bases short, with 14 bases between. Germline assignment: CDR1 MNHNS and CDR2 SASEGT. The protocol was immunoSEQ multiplex PCR, while the TCRdb copy is restricted to in-frame clones and leaves out a portion. Of under 7,000 clones in the sample, roughly 85% were seen once. The chain has TRBV6-1 and TRBJ1-5, with D perhaps matching TRBD1 (5 bases). Specimen: CD8+ T cells from blood, collected 24 months after liver transplant. This TCR came from a human patient who received a liver transplant. These T cells may partly come from the graft donor. In nucleotides, the CDR3 is TGTGCCAGCAGTGAAGCGGGGGGATATAGGAAGCCCCAGCATTTT. This sequence encodes CASSEAGGYRKPQHF.